A single sample gave rise to the 21 T cell receptor beta chains below, sequenced in a study of breast tumors, draining lymph nodes, adjacent tissues. From the multiplex PCR reads, TCRdb called clonotypes with MiXCR, one entry per CDR3 protein. The table lists more than 20,000 distinct CDR3 sequences, about 24% of them singletons, with 13% in the top ten. Specimen: breast tumor tissue. These receptors were collected from a female donor with breast cancer. Some clones in this sample may be carry-over from other donors' samples.

This clonotype was counted many times. The CDR3 DNA follows: TGTGCCAGCAGCGACGTTTGGACAGGGGCTACCTACGAGCAGTACTTC. It encodes CASSDVWTGATYEQYF. This chain links TRBV2 with TRBJ2-7; 9 bases align to TRBD1. The V segment lost 6 bases and the J segment 2 bases; nucleotides outside the gene matches: 11. Germline CDR1 reads SNHLY; CDR2 reads FYNNEI. CDR3 length: 16 amino acids. Using reference TRBV2 and TRBJ2-7 for the parts outside the CDR3, the full variable domain is EPEVTQTPSHQVTQMGQEVILRCVPISNHLYFYWYRQILGQKVEFLVSFYNNEISEKSEIFDDQFSVERPDGSNFTLKIRSTKLEDSAMYFCASSDVWTGATYEQYFGPGTRLTVT.

The V and J genes are TRBV9 and TRBJ2-1; TRBD1 is a possible D gene (7 bases). The germline V gene encodes CDR1 SGDLS and CDR2 YYNGEE. The CDR3 has 12 amino acids. The ends were cut back, 4 bases at V and 12 bases at J, with 14 bases in the middle. CDR3 residues: CASSPQGGGQFF. The CDR3 nucleotides read TGTGCCAGCAGCCCCCAGGGGGGCGGGCAGTTCTTC.

This clonotype was seen many times. The V call is TRBV5-6, the J call TRBJ2-3; D gene unclear. The CDR3 is 12 amino acids. CDR1 and CDR2 from the germline V gene are SGHDT and YYEEEE. The V end lost 0 bases, the J end lost 2 bases, and 1 base lay between the germline ends. In DNA, the CDR3 is TGTGCCAGCAGCTTGGACACAGATACGCAGTATTTT. Protein product: CASSLDTDTQYF.

This clonotype appeared many times. The rearrangement links TRBV6-5 to TRBJ2-3; D unclear. Germline V lookup: CDR1 MNHEY, CDR2 SVGAGI. Trimming pared 5 bases from V and 2 bases from J, leaving 5 bases between. This CDR3 is built from 12 residues. CDR3 DNA sequence: TGTGCCAGCAGTACTACCACAGATACGCAGTATTTT. The encoded protein is CASSTTTDTQYF.

This clonotype showed up many times. The chain has TRBV20-1 and TRBJ2-1; D possibly corresponds to TRBD2 (6 bases). The CDR3 has 15 residues. The germline gives CDR1 DFQATT, CDR2 SNEGSKA (reference sequence). Trimming took 4 bases from V and 0 from J, leaving 13 bases between them. CDR3 nucleotides: TGCAGTGCTAACGGAAGGGACTTCTCCTACAATGAGCAGTTCTTC. Its translation is CSANGRDFSYNEQFF.

This clonotype was seen at least ten times. The V and J genes are TRBV7-2 and TRBJ2-1; tentative D call: TRBD2 (5 bases). Trimming cost V 5 bases and J 2 bases, with 10 bases left between them. This CDR3 comprises 14 residues. The V gene's germline CDR1 is SGHTA and CDR2 FQGNSA. The CDR3 here is CASSPEATYNEQFF. In DNA, the CDR3 is TGTGCCAGCAGCCCGGAGGCCACCTACAATGAGCAGTTCTTC.

At least ten counts were recorded for this clonotype. The chain employs TRBV7-2 and TRBJ1-6; D is uncertain. The CDR3 contains 14 residues. Germline lookup yields CDR1 SGHTA and CDR2 FQGNSA. The V end lost 2 bases, the J end lost 7 bases, and 9 bases lay between the germline ends. CDR3 sequence (DNA): TGTGCCAGCAGCTTAATACGGGCAAATTCACCCCTCCACTTT. Translation: CASSLIRANSPLHF.

This clonotype was observed at least ten times. The genes are TRBV5-8 and TRBJ1-4, with a possible D match to TRBD1 (6 bases). The germline V gene encodes CDR1 SGHTS and CDR2 YDEGEE. Trimming removed 4 bases at V and 8 bases at J, with 15 bases between. The CDR3 covers 14 residues. The CDR3 bases are TGTGCCAGCAGCAGAACAGGGAAGGGAGAAAAACTGTTTTTT. Translating gives CASSRTGKGEKLFF. Based on the CDR3 plus reference TRBV5-8 and TRBJ1-4, the full variable domain is EAGVTQSPTHLIKTRGQQATLRCSPISGHTSVYWYQQALGLGLQFLLWYDEGEERNRGNFPPRFSGRQFPNYSSELNVNALELEDSALYLCASSRTGKGEKLFFGSGTQLSVL.

This clonotype has at least ten counts. The chain couples TRBV6-1 to TRBJ2-1; perhaps TRBD2 as D (5 bases). The CDR3 is made up of 12 amino acids. Germline V gene data show CDR1 as MNHNS and CDR2 as SASEGT. Between the trimmed V and J ends, which lost 3 bases and 15 bases, there was a span of 15 bases. The CDR3 DNA follows: TGTGCCAGCAGTGATAGGGAAACCAGCGGGTTCTTC. It encodes CASSDRETSGFF.

This clonotype was recorded many times. J is TRBJ2-7 and V is TRBV5-1; 9 bases match TRBD2. V dropped 0 bases and J dropped 2; count of bases not matched to a gene: 9. The V gene's germline CDR1 is SGHRS and CDR2 YFSETQ. The CDR3 runs 17 residues. CDR3 region: CASSLVASGKTAYEQYF. In nucleotides, the CDR3 is TGCGCCAGCAGCTTGGTAGCTAGCGGGAAGACGGCCTACGAGCAGTACTTC.

This clonotype was detected ten times or more. The V and J genes are TRBV6-2 or TRBV6-3 and TRBJ2-7; D may be TRBD2 (6 bases). V was cut by 6 bases and J by 0 bases, with 15 bases left in between. Germline V lookup: CDR1 MNHEY, CDR2 SVGEGT. The CDR3 has 15 amino acids. CDR3 residues: CASRWGLSRSYEQYF. DNA for the CDR3: TGTGCCAGCAGATGGGGACTGTCTCGCTCCTACGAGCAGTACTTC.

V usage is TRBV24-1 and J usage is TRBJ2-1, with 15 bases fitting TRBD2. Looked up from germline, CDR1 is KGHDR and CDR2 is SFDVKD. V was clipped by 3 bases and J by 7 bases; unmatched bases: 3. This CDR3 comprises 16 residues. The CDR3 sequence is CATSDGLAGGGNEQFF. The DNA for the CDR3 is TGTGCCACCAGTGATGGACTAGCGGGAGGGGGAAATGAGCAGTTCTTC.

The rearrangement uses TRBV7-9 and TRBJ1-6, with unresolved D. Germline CDR1 reads SEHNR; CDR2 reads FQNEAQ (reference sequence). The CDR3 covers 15 residues. Deletions cut 3 bases from V and 8 bases from J, with 14 bases between. In DNA form, the CDR3 reads TGTGCCAGCAGCTTCACCGGGCCTGGGGATTCACCCCTCCACTTT. Its protein is CASSFTGPGDSPLHF.

With regard to this clonotype: This may arise from a read error, as a much more abundant clone is one base away. J is TRBJ1-5 and V is TRBV11-2; D may be TRBD1 (6 bases). Germline V gives CDR1 SGHAT, CDR2 FQNNGV. V gave up 5 bases and J gave up 0 bases, with 11 bases separating them. The CDR3 is 15 residues long. CDR3 DNA sequence: TGTGCCAGCAGCCAGACAGGCAATAGCAATCAGCCCCAGCATTTT. Translating gives CASSQTGNSNQPQHF. The full variable domain, with the rest looked up from reference TRBV11-2 and TRBJ1-5, is EAGVAQSPRYKIIEKRQSVAFWCNPISGHATLYWYQQILGQGPKLLIQFQNNGVVDDSQLPKDRFSAERLKGVDSTLKIQPAKLEDSAVYLCASSQTGNSNQPQHFGDGTRLSIL.

By its share, this clonotype is medium-sized. The chain couples TRBV20-1 to TRBJ2-3; 11 nucleotides line up with TRBD1. Germline V CDR1 and CDR2: DFQATT, SNEGSKA (reference sequence). This CDR3 has 18 amino acids. V shed 5 bases, J shed 4 bases, and the junction held 17 bases outside the gene matches. CDR3 in DNA: TGCAGTGCTCCGATCTTCACCGGGACAGGGGGTACGTCAGATACGCAGTATTTT. Translation gives CSAPIFTGTGGTSDTQYF.

This clonotype was observed many times. This rearrangement joins TRBV20-1 to TRBJ2-7, with 10 bases identical to TRBD2. V trimming: 6 bases; J trimming: 5 bases; junction bases outside the gene matches: 10. In germline, CDR1 is DFQATT, CDR2 SNEGSKA (reference sequence). CDR3 length: 14 amino acids. CDR3 sequence reads: CSARQFLAGDEQYF. The CDR3 bases are TGCAGTGCCCGCCAATTTCTAGCGGGAGACGAGCAGTACTTC.

This clonotype was seen at least ten times. J is TRBJ1-2 and V is TRBV28; possibly TRBD1 for D (6 bases). The CDR3 totals 14 residues. Trimming removed 6 bases from V and 3 bases from J, with 14 bases in between. CDR1 MDHEN and CDR2 SYDVKM come from the germline V gene. For the CDR3, the DNA is TGTGCCAGCAGCAGTCGGGGGCGCGACTATGGCTACACCTTC. It specifies CASSSRGRDYGYTF.

Ten or more counts support this clonotype. The V gene is TRBV28, the J gene TRBJ2-7, with 14 bases that match TRBD2. Germline V lookup: CDR1 MDHEN, CDR2 SYDVKM. Trimming cost V 6 bases and J 1 base; bases outside gene matches: 2. This CDR3 has 15 residues. CDR3 loop: CASRRLAGGSYEQYF. Here the CDR3 DNA reads TGTGCCAGCAGAAGACTAGCGGGAGGGTCCTACGAGCAGTACTTC.

This clonotype was found a few times. The CDR3 loop reads CASNDRANVLTF. The CDR3 nucleotides are TGTGCCAGCAATGACAGGGCCAACGTCCTGACTTTC. This chain uses TRBV28 with TRBJ2-6; D is ambiguous. Trimming pared 7 bases from V and 5 bases from J, leaving 6 bases between. The CDR3 is 12 residues long. Germline CDR1 reads MDHEN; CDR2 reads SYDVKM.

Regarding this clonotype: With a much larger clone just one base away, this may be a read error. CDR3 region: CASSAGAGLSYGYTF. CDR3 DNA sequence: TGTGCCAGTAGTGCGGGGGCAGGGCTTAGCTATGGCTACACCTTC. V usage is TRBV19 and J usage is TRBJ1-2; maybe TRBD1 (6 bases). V was trimmed by 5 bases and J by 4 bases, leaving 17 bases between them. Germline CDR1 and CDR2: LNHDA and SQIVND (reference sequence). The length of the CDR3 is 15 residues.

Of note for this clonotype: This clone may be a read error of a much larger clone one base away. V is TRBV7-9 and J is TRBJ2-3; TRBD1 agrees at 9 bases. The germline CDR1 and CDR2 sequences are SEHNR and FQNEAQ (reference sequence). J lost 2 bases, V lost 4 bases, and 4 bases had no gene match. This CDR3 contains 15 residues. CDR3 bases: TGTGCCAGCAGCTCGGGGACAGGGACCACAGATACGCAGTATTTT. Its translation: CASSSGTGTTDTQYF.